One sample yielded the 21 T cell receptor beta chains listed below, sequenced in a study of response to subunit inactivated influenza vaccine (dated by TCRdb to about 2018). Library creation used RT-PCR. TCRdb shows the sequencer as Illumina HiSeq 2500. In TCRdb, the public reads were trimmed at Q25 with fastp and aligned with MiXCR, with productive beta chains retained. Each entry merges the rows of one CDR3 protein and shows their most common DNA and genes. Here the sample has 500,000 to 600,000 distinct CDR3 sequences; 7.6% occur a single time. The ten largest make up roughly 13% of the sample. The input for sequencing was PBMCs from blood, taken about 23 months after vaccination. Source of these receptors: a man aged 50 to 69 who received an inactivated influenza vaccine. Donor details come from another sample of the same person, matched by shared clones.

This sequence joins TRBV4-3 and TRBJ2-5, with D tentatively TRBD2 (5 bases). Trimming took off 1 base at V and 4 bases at J, with 13 bases between the two ends. This CDR3 has 15 residues. From germline, CDR1 is LGHNA and CDR2 YSLEER. The CDR3 sequence: CASSQVLGGVETQYF. DNA for the CDR3: TGCGCCAGCAGCCAAGTCCTAGGAGGAGTAGAGACCCAGTACTTC.

This clonotype was detected only a few times. This chain uses TRBV6-2 or TRBV6-3 with TRBJ2-3; D is unresolved. The CDR3 is 15 residues long. Between the trimmed V and J ends, which lost 6 bases and 2 bases, there was a span of 15 bases. Germline V gives CDR1 MNHEY, CDR2 SVGEGT. The CDR3 bases are TGTGCCAGCAGCCCGTTCTCGCGGCCCACAGATACGCAGTATTTT. Amino acids: CASSPFSRPTDTQYF.

This clonotype has a count of ten or more. The chain carries TRBV4-1 and TRBJ1-5, with D possibly TRBD1 on 5 matching bases. With 1 base removed from V and 5 bases from J, the gap between germline ends came to 9 bases. Germline-derived CDR1 and CDR2 are MGHRA and YSYEKL. This CDR3 region has 14 residues. The CDR3 DNA is TGCGCCAGCAGCCAAGCTCAGGGATATCAGCCCCAGCATTTT. Encoded protein: CASSQAQGYQPQHF.

The chain uses TRBV10-3 and TRBJ1-1, with D hard to call. V shed 7 bases and J shed 1 base, with 10 bases lying between them. CDR1 is ENHRY and CDR2 is SYGVKD in the germline V gene. The CDR3 sequence is 13 residues long. In DNA, the CDR3 is TGTGCCATCACCACCGACCAGAACACTGAAGCTTTCTTT. This translates into CAITTDQNTEAFF.

In its sample, this clonotype was seen a few times. The chain combines TRBV20-1 with TRBJ2-1, with 12 bases lining up with TRBD2. There are 16 residues in the CDR3. Germline values: CDR1 DFQATT, CDR2 SNEGSKA (reference sequence). The V gene end was trimmed by 3 bases and the J gene end by 8 bases; junction bases not matched to a gene: 11. The CDR3 DNA follows: TGCAGTGCTAGGGCAACCCTAGCGGGAGGGCCCTATGAGCAGTTCTTC. Translating it yields CSARATLAGGPYEQFF.

The J gene is TRBJ2-1, the V gene TRBV11-2; possibly TRBD1 for D (6 bases). Germline lookup yields CDR1 SGHAT and CDR2 FQNNGV. V was shortened by 5 bases and J by 8 bases, with 16 bases between the two germline ends. CDR3 size: 14 residues. The CDR3 loop is CASSPNQGWHEQFF. The CDR3 DNA follows: TGTGCCAGCAGCCCTAATCAGGGGTGGCATGAGCAGTTCTTC.

This clonotype was observed at least ten times. This rearrangement joins TRBV20-1 to TRBJ1-2; D remains unclear. This CDR3 contains 13 residues. Germline loops: CDR1 DFQATT, CDR2 SNEGSKA (reference sequence). CDR3 bases: TGCATCGCCCTCGAGGAGCGCAACTATGGCTACACCTTC. Translating gives CIALEERNYGYTF.

This clonotype was observed many times. The chain combines TRBV6-5 with TRBJ2-3; D gene ambiguous. In germline, CDR1 is MNHEY, CDR2 SVGAGI. This CDR3 contains 15 residues. V was pared by 2 bases and J by 0 bases, with 9 bases between. The CDR3 nucleotides read TGTGCCAGCAGTTACCGGCGATCTAGCACAGATACGCAGTATTTT. The encoded protein is CASSYRRSSTDTQYF.

V is TRBV6-5 and J is TRBJ1-6; D is unresolved. The CDR3 covers 13 residues. The germline V and J ends were trimmed by 7 bases and 7 bases, with 11 bases remaining between them. The germline gives CDR1 MNHEY, CDR2 SVGAGI. The CDR3 sequence: CASKFSGNSPLHF. As DNA, the CDR3 is TGTGCCAGCAAGTTCTCGGGGAATTCACCCCTCCACTTT.

The chain uses TRBV3-1 and TRBJ2-1, with unresolved D. The CDR3 runs to 15 residues. Between the trimmed V and J ends, which lost 1 base and 6 bases, there was a span of 13 bases. Germline V gene sequence: CDR1 LGHDT, CDR2 YNNKEL (reference sequence). This CDR3 is CASSQALLRFNEQFF. As DNA, the CDR3 is TGTGCCAGCAGCCAAGCCTTACTAAGATTCAATGAGCAGTTCTTC.

The chain has TRBV28 and TRBJ2-3; TRBD2 might be the D (5 bases). V lost 9 bases and J 6 bases, leaving 16 bases between the germline ends. The germline gives CDR1 MDHEN, CDR2 SYDVKM. The CDR3 is made up of 13 amino acids. This CDR3 reads CASGDYGLDTQYF. The DNA for the CDR3 is TGTGCCAGTGGAGACTATGGGTTGGATACGCAGTATTTT.

The chain employs TRBV28 and TRBJ2-7; D is undetermined. V dropped 6 bases and J dropped 7 bases, with 22 bases sitting between them. The germline V gene encodes CDR1 MDHEN and CDR2 SYDVKM. CDR3 length: 15 amino acids. The DNA of the CDR3 is TGTGCCAGCAGACCCGCACTGGGCGGTCTTTTGGAGCAGTACTTC. It codes for CASRPALGGLLEQYF. Looking up the rest from reference TRBV28 and TRBJ2-7 gives the full variable domain: DVKVTQSSRYLVKRTGEKVFLECVQDMDHENMFWYRQDPGLGLRLIYFSYDVKMKEKGDIPEGYSVSREKKERFSLILESASTNQTSMYLCASRPALGGLLEQYFGPGTRLTVT.

The chain uses TRBV3-1 and TRBJ2-7, with 7 bases fitting TRBD1. The germline gives CDR1 LGHDT, CDR2 YNNKEL (reference sequence). The CDR3 is 17 residues long. With V trimmed by 0 bases and J by 1 base, 9 bases remained unmatched. DNA of the CDR3: TGTGCCAGCAGCCAAGAGGAGACAGGGTGGTGGTCCTACGAGCAGTACTTC. This codes for CASSQEETGWWSYEQYF.

V gene TRBV5-1 combines with J gene TRBJ1-6; D not certain. Germline CDR1 reads SGHRS; CDR2 reads YFSETQ. The CDR3 loop spans 14 amino acids. V was shortened by 0 bases and J by 8 bases, with 9 bases between the two germline ends. The CDR3 DNA follows: TGCGCCAGCAGCTTGGTCCCAGAGCATTCACCCCTCCACTTT. Translated, it gives CASSLVPEHSPLHF.

A few counts support this clonotype. This chain connects TRBV4-3 to TRBJ2-5; unclear D gene. The CDR3 runs 13 residues. Per germline, CDR1 LGHNA and CDR2 YSLEER. Trimming cost V 0 bases and J 9 bases, with 11 bases left between them. The CDR3 loop reads CASSQDPPRAQYF. The CDR3 nucleotides are TGCGCCAGCAGCCAAGATCCCCCAAGGGCCCAGTACTTC.

This clonotype was picked up many times. The CDR3 loop is CASSQFSRTDTIYF. CDR3 nucleotide sequence: TGTGCCAGCAGCCAATTCTCGAGGACGGACACCATATATTTT. This sequence joins TRBV3-1 and TRBJ1-3; D is ambiguous. Germline V gene data show CDR1 as LGHDT and CDR2 as YNNKEL (reference sequence). V was pared by 2 bases and J by 8 bases, with 13 bases between. This CDR3 contains 14 residues.

The table lists this clonotype with a count of one. This chain links TRBV6-2 or TRBV6-3 with TRBJ2-7; 9 nucleotides agree with TRBD1. This CDR3 is built from 15 residues. Losses at the gene ends were 4 bases for V and 5 bases for J; bases not matched to a gene: 9. CDR1 and CDR2 (germline): MNHEY, SVGEGT. CDR3 loop: CASSSPGQGSNEQYF. As DNA, the CDR3 is TGTGCCAGCAGTTCCCCGGGACAGGGTTCGAACGAGCAGTACTTC.

The rearrangement links TRBV7-9 to TRBJ2-1, with 9 nucleotides matching TRBD2. CDR3 length: 14 amino acids. Germline V gives CDR1 SEHNR, CDR2 FQNEAQ (reference sequence). V was clipped by 3 bases and J by 7 bases; unmatched bases: 4. The CDR3 DNA follows: TGTGCCAGCAGCTTCGATAGCGGGAGTAATGAGCAGTTCTTC. Protein sequence: CASSFDSGSNEQFF.

This clonotype turned up a few times. The chain is built from TRBV7-9 and TRBJ1-1, with D possibly being TRBD1 (5 bases). The CDR3 extends over 14 amino acids. Trimming removed 0 bases at V and 9 bases at J, with 14 bases between. The germline gives CDR1 SEHNR, CDR2 FQNEAQ (reference sequence). The DNA for the CDR3 is TGTGCCAGCAGCTTAGCTAGGACACCACTTAAAGCTTTCTTT. Its translation is CASSLARTPLKAFF.

The chain carries TRBV20-1 and TRBJ2-3; no reliable D call. The CDR3 covers 15 residues. Looked up from germline, CDR1 is DFQATT and CDR2 is SNEGSKA (reference sequence). Trimming took 3 bases from V and 0 from J, leaving 13 bases between them. Written as DNA, the CDR3 is TGCAGTGCTAGTTTAGGCGGCCCTAGCACAGATACGCAGTATTTT. Translating it yields CSASLGGPSTDTQYF.

This clonotype has a handful of counts. The chain links TRBV4-1 to TRBJ1-5; D is perhaps TRBD1 (6 bases). The CDR3 length is 17 residues. The germline V gene has CDR1 MGHRA and CDR2 YSYEKL. The V gene lost 1 base and the J gene lost 0 bases, with 13 bases spanning the gap. For the CDR3, the DNA is TGCGCCAGCAGCCAAGTCGCAGGGGCAACTAGCAATCAGCCCCAGCATTTT. Its translation: CASSQVAGATSNQPQHF.